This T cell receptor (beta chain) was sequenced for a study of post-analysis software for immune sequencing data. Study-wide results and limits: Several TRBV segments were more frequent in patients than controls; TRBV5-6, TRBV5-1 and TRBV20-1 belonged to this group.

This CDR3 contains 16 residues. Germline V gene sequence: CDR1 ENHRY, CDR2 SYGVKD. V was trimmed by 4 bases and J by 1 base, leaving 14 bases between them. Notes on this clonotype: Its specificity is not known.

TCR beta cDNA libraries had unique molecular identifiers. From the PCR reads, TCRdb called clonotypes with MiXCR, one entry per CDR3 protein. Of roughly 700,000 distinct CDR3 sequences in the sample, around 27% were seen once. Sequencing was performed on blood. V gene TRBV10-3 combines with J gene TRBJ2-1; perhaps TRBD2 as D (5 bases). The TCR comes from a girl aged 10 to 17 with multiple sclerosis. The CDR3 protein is CAISGRPAVSYNEQFF. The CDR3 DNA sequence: TGTGCCATCAGTGGGAGGCCAGCGGTTTCCTACAATGAGCAGTTCTTC.